The clone carrying this T cell receptor beta chain appeared a single time. The data belong to a study of T cell responses to AZD1222 COVID-19 vaccine. The table came from immunoSEQ multiplex PCR; TCRdb's copy has only in-frame clones and leaves some out. The data hold 140,000 to 150,000 clones, with 88% observed a single time. Germline CDR1 KGHSH, CDR2 LQKENI. This CDR3 contains 16 residues. The J segment lost 7 bases and the V segment lost 0 bases, leaving 7 bases of the junction unmatched. Specimen: peripheral blood, collected 28 days after the second dose of the MenACWY control vaccine. The V gene is TRBV18, the J gene TRBJ2-1; 9 nucleotides match TRBD1. This receptor was taken from an adult who received the MenACWY meningococcal vaccine as a control. CDR3 protein: CASSPPRQGDRNEQFF. The CDR3 DNA reads as TGTGCCAGCTCACCACCGAGACAGGGGGATAGAAATGAGCAGTTCTTC.